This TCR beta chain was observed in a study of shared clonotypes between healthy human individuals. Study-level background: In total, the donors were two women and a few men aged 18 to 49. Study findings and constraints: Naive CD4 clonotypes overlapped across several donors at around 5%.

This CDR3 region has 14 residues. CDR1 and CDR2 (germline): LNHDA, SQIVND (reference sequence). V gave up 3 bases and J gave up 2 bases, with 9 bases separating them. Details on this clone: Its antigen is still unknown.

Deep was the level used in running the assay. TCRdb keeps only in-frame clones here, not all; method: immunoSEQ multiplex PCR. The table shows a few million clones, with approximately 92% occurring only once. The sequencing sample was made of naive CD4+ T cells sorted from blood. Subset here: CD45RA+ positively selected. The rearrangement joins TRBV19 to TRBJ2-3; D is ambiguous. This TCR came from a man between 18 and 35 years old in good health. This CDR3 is CASSISLSTDTQYF. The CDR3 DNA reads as TGTGCCAGTAGTATTTCCCTCTCCACAGATACGCAGTATTTT.